This TCR beta chain was sequenced in a study of cytomegalovirus exposure and HLA in healthy donors. Trimming pared 3 bases from V and 0 bases from J, leaving 18 bases between. The CDR3 is 17 residues long. Primers included in the PCR were 60 Vbeta and 13 Jbeta primers. This table comes from immunoSEQ multiplex PCR, and its TCRdb copy is limited to in-frame clones, with some not included. The top ten clones hold about 2% of a sample with 150,000 to 200,000 clones, about 80% of them seen once. The clonotype originates from a woman younger than 30 in good health and CMV-seropositive. This rearrangement joins TRBV23-1 to TRBJ2-7; TRBD1 is a possible D gene (5 bases). TRBV23-1 is an ORF, and what it does is uncertain. Sequencing was done on a sample of PBMCs. In DNA form, the CDR3 reads TGCGCCAGCAGTCAGTGGACACCGGGCCTTTGCTCCTACGAGCAGTACTTC. This encodes CASSQWTPGLCSYEQYF.